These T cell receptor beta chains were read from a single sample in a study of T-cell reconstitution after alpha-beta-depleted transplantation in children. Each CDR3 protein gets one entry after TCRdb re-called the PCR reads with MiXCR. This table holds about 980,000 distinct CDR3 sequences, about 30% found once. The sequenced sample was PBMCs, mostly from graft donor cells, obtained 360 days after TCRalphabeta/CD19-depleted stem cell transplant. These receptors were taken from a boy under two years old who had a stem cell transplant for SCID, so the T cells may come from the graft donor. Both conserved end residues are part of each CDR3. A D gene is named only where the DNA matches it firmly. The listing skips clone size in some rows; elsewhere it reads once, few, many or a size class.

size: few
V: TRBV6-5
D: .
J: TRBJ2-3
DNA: TGTGCCAGCAGTTACTCGGCCTATACCGTCAACACAGATACGCAGTATTTT
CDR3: CASSYSAYTVNTDTQYF

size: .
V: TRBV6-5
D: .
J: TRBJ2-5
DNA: TGTGCCAGCAGTTTCGAGGGGCTTGGGACCCTACAAGAGACCCAGTACTTC
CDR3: CASSFEGLGTLQETQYF

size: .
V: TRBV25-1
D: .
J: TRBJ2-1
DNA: TGTGCCAGCCAACTTACACAACTCAATGAGCAGTTCTTC
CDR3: CASQLTQLNEQFF

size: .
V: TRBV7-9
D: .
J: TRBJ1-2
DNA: TGTGCCAGCACCCCAGGGCAAAGATACACTAACTATGGCTACACCTTC
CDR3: CASTPGQRYTNYGYTF

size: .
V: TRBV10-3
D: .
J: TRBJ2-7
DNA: TGTGCCACCGGGGGTAAGGAGCAGTACTTC
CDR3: CATGGKEQYF

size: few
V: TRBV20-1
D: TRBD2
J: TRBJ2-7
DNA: TGCAGTGCCGAGGGGCGGGGGTCTTCCTACGAGCAGTACTTC
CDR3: CSAEGRGSSYEQYF

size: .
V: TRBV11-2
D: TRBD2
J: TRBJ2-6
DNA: TGTGCCAGCAGCTCCCTTATGCGGGGGGCAACGGGGGCCAACGTCCTGACTTTC
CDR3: CASSSLMRGATGANVLTF

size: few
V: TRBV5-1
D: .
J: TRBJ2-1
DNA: TGCGCCAGCAGCCCGTTCGGGGACTCCTACAATGAGCAGTTCTTC
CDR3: CASSPFGDSYNEQFF

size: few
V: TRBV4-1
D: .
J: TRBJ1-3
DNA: TGCGCCAGCAGCGTGGGGGCCTCTGGAAACACCATATATTTT
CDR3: CASSVGASGNTIYF

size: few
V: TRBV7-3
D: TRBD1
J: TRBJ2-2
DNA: TGTGCCAGCAGCCCAACCGGGACAGGGTGGACCGGGGAGCTGTTTTTT
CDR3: CASSPTGTGWTGELFF

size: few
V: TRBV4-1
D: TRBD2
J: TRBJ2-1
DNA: TGCGCCAGCAGCCAAGATGCAAGCGGGGGGGCCGTCGGAAGCAATGAGCAGTTCTTC
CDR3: CASSQDASGGAVGSNEQFF

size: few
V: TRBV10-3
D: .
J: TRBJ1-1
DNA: TGTGCCACACAGGCAGGGCCCCGAGGTGATGAAGCTTTCTTT
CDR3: CATQAGPRGDEAFF

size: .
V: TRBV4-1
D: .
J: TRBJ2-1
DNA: TGCGCCAGCAGCGGCGGGTGGGGGCCGGGGAATGAGCAGTTCTTC
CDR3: CASSGGWGPGNEQFF

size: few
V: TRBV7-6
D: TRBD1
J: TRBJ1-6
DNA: TGTGCCAGCAGCTTGACAGGGCCGAATTCACCCCTCCACTTT
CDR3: CASSLTGPNSPLHF

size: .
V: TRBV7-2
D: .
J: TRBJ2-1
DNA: TGTGCCAGCAGCTCCTTTAGCGGTTCCTACAATGAGCAGTTCTTC
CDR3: CASSSFSGSYNEQFF

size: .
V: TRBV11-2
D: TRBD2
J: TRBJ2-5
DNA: TGTGCCAGCAGCTTAGGACTAGCGGGGGCCCCAGGGGAGACCCAGTACTTC
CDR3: CASSLGLAGAPGETQYF

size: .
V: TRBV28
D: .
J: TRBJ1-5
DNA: TGTGCCAGCAGTTCCCCAGCCCTGAACCATCAGCCCCAGCATTTT
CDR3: CASSSPALNHQPQHF

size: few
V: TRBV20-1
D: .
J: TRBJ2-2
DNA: TGCAGTGCTAGACTCACCGGGGAGCTGTTTTTT
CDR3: CSARLTGELFF

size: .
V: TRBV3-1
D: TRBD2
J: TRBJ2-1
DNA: TGTGCCTGCTCCGATAGCGGGGGCTACAATGAGCAGTTCTTC
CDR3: CACSDSGGYNEQFF

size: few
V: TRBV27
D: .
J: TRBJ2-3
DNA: TGTGCCAGCGGGCTAGATCGTACGGCTTCGCAGTATTTT
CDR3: CASGLDRTASQYF

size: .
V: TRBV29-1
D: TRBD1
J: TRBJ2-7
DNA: TGCAGCGCTAGACAGGGCGGCGAGCAGTACTTC
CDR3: CSARQGGEQYF

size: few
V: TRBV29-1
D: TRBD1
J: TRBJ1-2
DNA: TGCAGCGTTGCCGGGACAGGGGCGGCTGGCTACACCTTC
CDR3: CSVAGTGAAGYTF